The following is a T cell receptor beta chain sequence with its context. In the original processing: Quantification of nucleated cells was approximated via reference gene primer amplification. TCRdb's copy holds only in-frame clones and misses some; the assay was immunoSEQ multiplex PCR. Clone size and the V and J calls come from that table; the DNA yielded D and trimming. The sample consists of around 170,000 clones, approximately 91% of them appearing once. This CDR3 region has 16 residues. V was trimmed by 0 bases and J by 4 bases, leaving 13 bases between them. Germline loops: CDR1 SGHVS, CDR2 FQNEAQ. These data are taken from a study of blood T cell repertoires in COVID-19. Study details: There were acute and convalescent COVID-19 samples, and they came from the United States, Italy and Spain. From T cells, B-cell-depleted T cells, or PBMCs came the material, which was cDNA or gDNA.

Sequenced material: peripheral blood. The origin of this receptor is a man aged 50-59 years with acute or convalescent COVID-19. This chain connects TRBV7-8 to TRBJ1-5; D is perhaps TRBD1 (5 bases). Here the CDR3 reads CASSLARLGGNQPQHF. CDR3 nucleotides: TGTGCCAGCAGCTTAGCGAGGTTGGGGGGGAATCAGCCCCAGCATTTT.